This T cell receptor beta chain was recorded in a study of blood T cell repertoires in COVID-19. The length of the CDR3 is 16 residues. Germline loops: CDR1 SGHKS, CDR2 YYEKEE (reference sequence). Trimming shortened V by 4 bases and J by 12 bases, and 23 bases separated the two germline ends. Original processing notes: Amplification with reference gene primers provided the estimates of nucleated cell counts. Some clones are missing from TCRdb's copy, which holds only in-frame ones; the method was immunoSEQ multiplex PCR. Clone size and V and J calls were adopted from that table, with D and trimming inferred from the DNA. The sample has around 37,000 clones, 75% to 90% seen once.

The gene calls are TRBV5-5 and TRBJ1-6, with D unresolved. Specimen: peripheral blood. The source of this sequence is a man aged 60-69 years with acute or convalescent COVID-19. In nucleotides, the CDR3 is TGTGCCAGCAGCCCTTTGATTCGCCTCGAAGCCCTACCCCTCCACTTT. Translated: CASSPLIRLEALPLHF.